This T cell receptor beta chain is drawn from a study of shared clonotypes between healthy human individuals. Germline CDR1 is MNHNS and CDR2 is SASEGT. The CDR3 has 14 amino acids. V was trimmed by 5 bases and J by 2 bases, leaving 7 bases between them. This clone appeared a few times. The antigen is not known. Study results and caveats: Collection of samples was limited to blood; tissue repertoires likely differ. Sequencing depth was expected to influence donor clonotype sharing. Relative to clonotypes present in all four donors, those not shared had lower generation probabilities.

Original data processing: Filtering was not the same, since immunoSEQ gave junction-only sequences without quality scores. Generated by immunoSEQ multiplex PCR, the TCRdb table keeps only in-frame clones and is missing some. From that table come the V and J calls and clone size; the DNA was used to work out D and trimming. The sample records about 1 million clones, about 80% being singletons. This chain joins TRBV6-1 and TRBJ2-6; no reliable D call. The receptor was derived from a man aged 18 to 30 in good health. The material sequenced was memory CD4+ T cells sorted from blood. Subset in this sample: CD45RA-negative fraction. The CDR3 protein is CASSPRPGANVLTF. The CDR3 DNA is TGTGCCAGCAGTCCTAGACCTGGGGCCAACGTCCTGACTTTC.